These 17 T cell receptor beta chains came from one sample sequenced in a study of T cells after yellow fever vaccination. Using its own MiXCR run on the 5' RACE reads, TCRdb lists one record per CDR3 protein. Of roughly 79,000 distinct CDR3 sequences listed, under 9.5% are singletons. The material sequenced was CD8+ T cells sorted from PBMCs, taken around 10 days after the first yellow fever vaccination. These receptors were collected from a man aged 18 to 30 who received the YFV17D yellow fever vaccine.

The sample holds a few counts of this clonotype. The V call is TRBV2, the J call TRBJ2-3, with TRBD2 matching 11 bases. V shed 6 bases, J shed 3 bases, and the junction held 8 bases outside the gene matches. CDR1 is SNHLY, CDR2 FYNNEI, per germline. This CDR3 spans 16 amino acids. The CDR3 reads CASSGGLAEITDTQYF. The CDR3 bases are TGTGCCAGCAGCGGGGGACTAGCGGAGATTACAGATACGCAGTATTTT.

This clonotype was seen a few times. This sequence joins TRBV6-2 or TRBV6-3 and TRBJ2-7; 8 bases map to TRBD2. Germline CDR1 reads MNHEY; CDR2 reads SVGEGT. The V gene end was trimmed by 4 bases and the J gene end by 2 bases; junction bases not matched to a gene: 4. The CDR3 runs 14 residues. As DNA, the CDR3 is TGTGCCAGCAGTTCCGGGGGGGGGGCCTACGAGCAGTACTTC. Its translation: CASSSGGGAYEQYF.

This chain connects TRBV27 to TRBJ2-7, with TRBD1 matching over 8 bases. Per the germline V gene, CDR1 is MNHEY and CDR2 is SMNVEV (reference sequence). The ends lost 5 bases at V and 0 bases at J; junction bases unmatched: 0. This CDR3 region has 13 residues. The CDR3 is CASSTGGSYEQYF. The CDR3 DNA reads TGTGCCAGCAGTACAGGGGGCTCCTACGAGCAGTACTTC.

This clonotype was counted at least ten times. The chain employs TRBV19 and TRBJ1-5, with D perhaps TRBD1 (5 bases). Deletions cut 3 bases from V and 7 bases from J, with 13 bases between. Germline V CDR1 and CDR2: LNHDA, SQIVND (reference sequence). The CDR3 has 14 residues. DNA of the CDR3: TGTGCCAGTAGTATCACCGGGGGTAGGCAGCCCCAGCATTTT. Protein sequence: CASSITGGRQPQHF. Complete variable domain (other parts from reference TRBV19 and TRBJ1-5): DGGITQSPKYLFRKEGQNVTLSCEQNLNHDAMYWYRQDPGQGLRLIYYSQIVNDFQKGDIAEGYSVSREKKESFPLTVTSAQKNPTAFYLCASSITGGRQPQHFGDGTRLSIL.

This chain uses TRBV7-2 with TRBJ2-1; D is possibly TRBD1 or TRBD2 (5 bases each). The CDR3 length is 16 residues. V was clipped by 2 bases and J by 10 bases, with 21 bases between them. Germline V gene data show CDR1 as SGHTA and CDR2 as FQGNSA. The CDR3 protein is CASSLPPGPLSMEQFF. CDR3 nucleotides: TGTGCCAGCAGCTTACCCCCGGGACCCTTGAGTATGGAGCAGTTCTTC.

This clonotype showed up just once. This may be a read error, as it is one base from a much larger clone. The genes are TRBV4-3 and TRBJ2-5; D unresolved. Trimming took off 3 bases at V and 2 bases at J, with 16 bases between the two ends. The CDR3 runs 16 residues. Germline V gene lookup returns CDR1 LGHNA and CDR2 YSLEER. The DNA of the CDR3 is TGCGCCAGCAGCCAGCTTTACGGCGAAGCACAAGAGACCCAGTACTTC. Its translation is CASSQLYGEAQETQYF.

The CDR3 loop reads CASSQSRDSSYEQYF. In DNA form, the CDR3 reads TGCGCCAGCAGCCAAAGCCGGGACAGCTCCTACGAGCAGTACTTC. The J gene is TRBJ2-7, the V gene TRBV4-1, with 7 bases fitting TRBD1. Trimming at V came to 2 bases and at J to 0 bases, leaving 4 bases not matched to a gene. There are 15 residues in the CDR3. CDR1 and CDR2 from the germline V gene are MGHRA and YSYEKL.

The CDR3 region has the DNA TGTGCCAGCAGCCAAGGCTTAACAGGGGATTACGAGCAGTACTTC. Protein product: CASSQGLTGDYEQYF. This rearrangement joins TRBV7-9 to TRBJ2-7; 7 nucleotides match TRBD1. CDR1 is SEHNR, CDR2 FQNEAQ, per germline (reference sequence). The CDR3 spans 15 residues. After removal of 5 bases from V and 4 bases from J, the junction contained 11 bases not matched to a gene.

The V call is TRBV5-4, the J call TRBJ2-3; 8 bases map to TRBD1. The CDR3 loop spans 14 amino acids. In germline, CDR1 is SGHNT, CDR2 YYREEE (reference sequence). V gave up 4 bases and J gave up 6 bases; unmatched junction bases: 7. The CDR3 nucleotides are TGTGCCAGCAGCCCAGGACAGGGAAGGGATACGCAGTATTTT. Amino acids: CASSPGQGRDTQYF. Together with reference TRBV5-4 and TRBJ2-3, the CDR3 gives the full variable domain: ETGVTQSPTHLIKTRGQQVTLRCSSQSGHNTVSWYQQALGQGPQFIFQYYREEENGRGNFPPRFSGLQFPNYSSELNVNALELDDSALYLCASSPGQGRDTQYFGPGTRLTVL.

Sample share makes this clonotype medium-sized (0.01 to 0.1%). This chain uses TRBV7-6 with TRBJ2-1, with D unclear. CDR1 and CDR2 (germline): SGHVS, FNYEAQ. There are 15 residues in the CDR3. Trimming took 0 bases from V and 2 from J, leaving 8 bases between them. The CDR3 coding sequence is TGTGCCAGCAGCTTAGCGTTGGTTCCCTACAATGAGCAGTTCTTC. It yields the protein CASSLALVPYNEQFF.

This clonotype was observed at least ten times. The V gene is TRBV4-1, the J gene TRBJ2-1; 7 bases agree with TRBD2. CDR3 length: 14 amino acids. Germline V lookup: CDR1 MGHRA, CDR2 YSYEKL. V gave up 4 bases and J gave up 7 bases; unmatched junction bases: 7. This chain's CDR3 is CASSPWTRENEQFF. CDR3 DNA sequence: TGCGCCAGCAGCCCCTGGACTAGGGAGAATGAGCAGTTCTTC.

This clonotype came up a few times. The chain carries TRBV7-9 and TRBJ2-5; the match to TRBD2 covers 7 bases. Germline V gene lookup returns CDR1 SEHNR and CDR2 FQNEAQ (reference sequence). After removal of 3 bases from V and 3 bases from J, the junction contained 7 bases not matched to a gene. The CDR3 covers 15 residues. The CDR3 reads CASSFREDGKETQYF. The CDR3 DNA reads TGTGCCAGCAGCTTCCGGGAGGATGGGAAAGAGACCCAGTACTTC.

This clonotype came up many times. The V call is TRBV29-1, the J call TRBJ2-1, with 12 bases aligning to TRBD2. The germline CDR1 and CDR2 sequences are SQVTM and ANQGSEA. The trim removed 6 bases at V and 1 base at J, leaving 4 bases unmatched. The CDR3 is 15 amino acids. DNA for the CDR3: TGCAGCGTACCTAGCGGGGGGGCTTCCTACAATGAGCAGTTCTTC. Translated, it gives CSVPSGGASYNEQFF.

The table lists this clonotype with a few counts. This chain uses TRBV5-1 with TRBJ1-1; TRBD1 matches at 8 bases. The germline V gene encodes CDR1 SGHRS and CDR2 YFSETQ. The CDR3 spans 17 residues. The junction had 15 bases not matched to a gene; V was cut back by 2 bases and J by 6 bases. The CDR3 DNA is TGCGCCAGCAGCTTCGGACAGGGACACCGAAGGGGCCCTGAAGCTTTCTTT. It specifies CASSFGQGHRRGPEAFF.

In its sample, this clonotype was seen many times. The chain joins TRBV20-1 to TRBJ2-1; 7 nucleotides line up with TRBD2. The CDR3 is made up of 14 amino acids. CDR1 and CDR2 from the germline V gene are DFQATT and SNEGSKA (reference sequence). Trimming at V came to 5 bases and at J to 1 base, leaving 5 bases not matched to a gene. CDR3 loop: CSAFSGVSYNEQFF. In DNA form, the CDR3 reads TGCAGTGCTTTCAGCGGGGTGTCCTACAATGAGCAGTTCTTC.

This clonotype was counted many times. The chain has TRBV11-2 and TRBJ2-2; D is uncertain. Trimming pared 4 bases from V and 1 base from J, leaving 4 bases between. The germline CDR1 and CDR2 sequences are SGHAT and FQNNGV. The CDR3 extends over 13 amino acids. Here the CDR3 reads CASSSLNTGELFF. The CDR3, as DNA: TGTGCCAGCAGCTCCTTGAACACCGGGGAGCTGTTTTTT.

This clonotype occurred a few times. The rearrangement uses TRBV29-1 and TRBJ2-1, with TRBD2 matching over 7 bases. The CDR3 is made up of 19 amino acids. The J segment lost 0 bases and the V segment lost 8 bases, leaving 22 bases of the junction unmatched. The germline V gene has CDR1 SQVTM and CDR2 ANQGSEA. CDR3 sequence reads: CSTLGFNGGVTSSYNEQFF. CDR3 coding DNA: TGCAGCACGTTGGGCTTCAATGGGGGGGTGACGAGCTCCTACAATGAGCAGTTCTTC.